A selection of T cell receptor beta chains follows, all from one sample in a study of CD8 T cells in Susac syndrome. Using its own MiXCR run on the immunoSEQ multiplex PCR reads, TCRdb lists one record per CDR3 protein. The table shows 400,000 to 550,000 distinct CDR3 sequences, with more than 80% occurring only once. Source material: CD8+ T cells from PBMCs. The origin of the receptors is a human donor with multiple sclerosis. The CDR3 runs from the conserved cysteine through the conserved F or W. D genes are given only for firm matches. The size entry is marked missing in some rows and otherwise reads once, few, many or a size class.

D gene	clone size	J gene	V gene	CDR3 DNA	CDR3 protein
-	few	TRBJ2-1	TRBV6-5	TGTGCCAGCAGTTACTCGGGGGGGCAGGGTGAGCAGTTCTTC	CASSYSGGQGEQFF
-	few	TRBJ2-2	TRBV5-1	TGCGCCAGCAGCGTGACCGGGGAGCTGTTTTTT	CASSVTGELFF
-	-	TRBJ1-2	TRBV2	TGTGCCAGCGTCGTATTCGCCGGGGCGGTGGGATCTAACTATGGCTACACCTTC	CASVVFAGAVGSNYGYTF
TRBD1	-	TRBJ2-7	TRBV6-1	TGTGCCAGCAGTCCCGGGACAGGGACCGCCGAGCAGTACTTC	CASSPGTGTAEQYF
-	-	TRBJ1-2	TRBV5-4	TGTGCCAGCAGCTTGGTGGTAGGGACTCACTATGGCTACACCTTC	CASSLVVGTHYGYTF
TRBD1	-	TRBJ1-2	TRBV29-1	TGCAGCGTTGCAACAGGGGACCCGTCCTATGGCTACACCTTC	CSVATGDPSYGYTF
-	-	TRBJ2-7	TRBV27	TGTGCCAGCAGTTTAGGGGCAGAATCCTACGAGCAGTACTTC	CASSLGAESYEQYF
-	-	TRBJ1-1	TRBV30	TGTGCCTGGAGTGGAACAGGGCTCACTGAAGCTTTCTTT	CAWSGTGLTEAFF
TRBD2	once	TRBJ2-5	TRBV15	TGTGCCACCAGCAGAGGCGGGAGCCAAATCCAAGAGACCCAGTACTTC	CATSRGGSQIQETQYF
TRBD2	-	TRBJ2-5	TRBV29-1	TGCAGCGTTGAGAAATTAGCGGGAGTTCTCGAGACCCAGTACTTC	CSVEKLAGVLETQYF
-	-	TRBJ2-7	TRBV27	TGTGCCAGCAGCCCCATCCGGGTGGAACCGACCAAGCAGTACTTC	CASSPIRVEPTKQYF
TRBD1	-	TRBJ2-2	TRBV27	TGTGCCAGCAGTTTAGAGGGGGCATCGGAGCTGTTTTTT	CASSLEGASELFF
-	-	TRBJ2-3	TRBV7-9	TGTGCCAGCAGCTTAGGTTGGGCGGAGGGCACAGATACGCAGTATTTT	CASSLGWAEGTDTQYF
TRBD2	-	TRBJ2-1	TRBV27	TGTGCCAGCAGTAGAGTCCCCCCTCTAGCGGGAGTCGACAATGAGCAGTTCTTC	CASSRVPPLAGVDNEQFF
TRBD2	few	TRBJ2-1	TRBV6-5	TGTGCCAGCAGTTTCCGAGCGGGACCCTACAATGAGCAGTTCTTC	CASSFRAGPYNEQFF
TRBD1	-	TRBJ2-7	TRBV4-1	TGCGCCAGCAGTGGGGCTGGACAGGGGTTATACGAGCAGTACTTC	CASSGAGQGLYEQYF
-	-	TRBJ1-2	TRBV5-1	TGCGCCAGCAGCCGGGACCCGCTTAGTGGCTACACCTTC	CASSRDPLSGYTF
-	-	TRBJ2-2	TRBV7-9	TGTGCCAGCAGCCAGATAGGGAACACCGGGGAGCTGTTTTTT	CASSQIGNTGELFF
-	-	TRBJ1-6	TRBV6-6	TGTGCCACCTCGCTGAAGCCTCATTGGGCCCTCCACTTT	CATSLKPHWALHF
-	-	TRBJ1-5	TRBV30	TGTGCCTGGAGTCCGGGTAGCAATCAGCCCCAGCATTTT	CAWSPGSNQPQHF
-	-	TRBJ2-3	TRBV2	TGTGCCAGCAGTGGGCCTCTTTACGGCACAGATACGCAGTATTTT	CASSGPLYGTDTQYF
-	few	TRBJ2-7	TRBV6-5	TGTGCCAGCAGTTACAAGTTCTTGGCGGGGCCTCACTACGAGCAGTACTTC	CASSYKFLAGPHYEQYF
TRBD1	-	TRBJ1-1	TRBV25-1	TGTGCCAGCAGTGAATATTTTGTTTTACAGGGGGCGATTCGGAAAGGCAACACTGAAGCTTTCTTT	CASSEYFVLQGAIRKGNTEAFF
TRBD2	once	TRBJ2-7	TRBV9	TGTGCCAGCAGCGTCGACAGTCCATGGGGGGGAACCTACGAGCAGTACTTC	CASSVDSPWGGTYEQYF
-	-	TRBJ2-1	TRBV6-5	TGTGCCAGCAGTTCCACGGGCCCTAGCTCCTACAATGAGCAGTTCTTC	CASSSTGPSSYNEQFF
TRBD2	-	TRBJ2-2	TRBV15	TGTGCCACCAGCAGATTCACTAGCGGGAGATATACCGGGGAGCTGTTTTTT	CATSRFTSGRYTGELFF
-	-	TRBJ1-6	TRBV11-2	TGTGCCAGCAGCTTGTCTGGGTTAAATTCACCCCTCCACTTT	CASSLSGLNSPLHF
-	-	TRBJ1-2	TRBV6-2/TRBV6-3	TGTGCCAGCAGTTACGACGGGTTTGCTGGCTACACCTTC	CASSYDGFAGYTF
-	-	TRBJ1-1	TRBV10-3	TGTGCCATCAGTGAGTCTAACCAGGGGACTGAAGCTTTCTTT	CAISESNQGTEAFF
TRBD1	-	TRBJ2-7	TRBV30	TGTGCCTGGAGTACGGGACAGGGGGTGGTAAACGAGCAGTACTTC	CAWSTGQGVVNEQYF
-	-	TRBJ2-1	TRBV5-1	TGCGCCAGCAGCTGGACCGGGACAAACCATCCTGACAATGAGCAGTTCTTC	CASSWTGTNHPDNEQFF
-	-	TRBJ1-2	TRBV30	TGTGCCTGGAGTGCGACAGCTAACTATGGCTACACCTTC	CAWSATANYGYTF
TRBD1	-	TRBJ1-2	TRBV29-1	TGCAGCGTTCACCCTATTTTTTCTGGTCCTGAGTTCCACAGGGGGCCCAACTATGGCTACACCTTC	CSVHPIFSGPEFHRGPNYGYTF
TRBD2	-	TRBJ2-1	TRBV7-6	TGTGCCAGCAGCCCCCGGGGGGGGGCATACAATGAGCAGTTCTTC	CASSPRGGAYNEQFF
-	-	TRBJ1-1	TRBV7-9	TGTGCCAGCAGTTCCTGGGACGGCCTCGGGAATGAAGCTTTCTTT	CASSSWDGLGNEAFF
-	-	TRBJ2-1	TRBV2	TGTGCCAGCAGTGCTGGGGGAAATGAGCAGTTCTTC	CASSAGGNEQFF